A single sample gave rise to the 16 T cell receptor beta chains below, sequenced in a study of cytomegalovirus exposure and HLA in healthy donors. The PCR was carried out with 60 Vbeta primers and 13 Jbeta primers. Assay used: immunoSEQ multiplex PCR; TCRdb lists only in-frame clones, some missing. Of around 96,000 clones in the sample, 64% were seen once. Sequencing was performed on PBMCs. Receptors originate from a man in his sixties in good health and CMV-seronegative.

This clone was observed a handful of times. The chain links TRBV7-3 to TRBJ2-1; D is perhaps TRBD2 (6 bases). The CDR3 contains 17 residues. V lost 5 bases and J 5 bases, leaving 22 bases between the germline ends. The germline CDR1 and CDR2 sequences are SGHTA and FQGTGA. In DNA, the CDR3 is TGTGCCAGCAGCATACTCCCGTTGCGGGACGGCGACAATGAGCAGTTCTTC. Amino acid sequence: CASSILPLRDGDNEQFF.

The chain employs TRBV5-7 and TRBJ2-5; weak D call: TRBD2 (6 bases). TRBV5-7 is given ORF status, its function remaining uncertain. Deletions cut 0 bases from V and 4 bases from J, with 13 bases between. The CDR3 has 15 amino acids. CDR3 coding DNA: TGTGCCAGCAGCTTGGCCGGACTAACGGGAGAGACCCAGTACTTC. Amino acids: CASSLAGLTGETQYF.

The chain carries TRBV25-1 and TRBJ2-5; D gene unclear. The CDR3 runs to 13 residues. V was pared by 1 base and J by 5 bases, with 8 bases between. CDR1 MGHDK and CDR2 SYGVNS come from the germline V gene. In nucleotides, the CDR3 is TGTGCCAGCAGTGAATTCTCGGTGGAGACCCAGTACTTC. It is translated as CASSEFSVETQYF.

The V gene is TRBV5-1, the J gene TRBJ1-5; D not certain. This CDR3 contains 15 residues. The V end was cut by 4 bases, the J end by 1 base, with 12 bases between. The germline V gene encodes CDR1 SGHRS and CDR2 YFSETQ. CDR3 nucleotides: TGCGCCAGCAGCCCGTACGGAGGCAGCAATCAGCCCCAGCATTTT. Amino acids: CASSPYGGSNQPQHF. The complete variable domain, with remaining parts taken from reference TRBV5-1 and TRBJ1-5, reads KAGVTQTPRYLIKTRGQQVTLSCSPISGHRSVSWYQQTPGQGLQFLFEYFSETQRNKGNFPGRFSGRQFSNSRSEMNVSTLELGDSALYLCASSPYGGSNQPQHFGDGTRLSIL.

Details on this clone: Germline is not matched at one junction end, which may reflect a read error. The rearrangement links TRBV7-9 to TRBJ2-7; perhaps TRBD1 as D (6 bases). Germline V gives CDR1 SEHNR, CDR2 FQNEAQ (reference sequence). The CDR3 spans 12 residues. The CDR3 DNA follows: TGTTCCAGCAGCTCCACAGGGAGCGAGCAGTACTTC. Its translation is CSSSSTGSEQYF.

V and J are TRBV9 and TRBJ2-1; 11 nucleotides match TRBD2. This CDR3 region has 20 residues. Trimming cost V 4 bases and J 8 bases; bases outside gene matches: 23. Germline CDR1 is SGDLS and CDR2 is YYNGEE. The CDR3 DNA is TGTGCCAGCAGCTTCCCCGGGACAGACCTAACTAGCGGGAGCCTCTATGAGCAGTTCTTC. This codes for CASSFPGTDLTSGSLYEQFF.

Comment on this clone: Other nucleotide sequences from this sample produce the same CDR3. The rearrangement joins TRBV14 to TRBJ1-2; D is uncertain. Trimming shortened V by 3 bases and J by 0 bases, and 5 bases separated the two germline ends. The CDR3 runs to 13 residues. Germline CDR1 is SGHDN and CDR2 is FVKESK. The CDR3 spells CASSQGANYGYTF. CDR3 sequence (DNA): TGTGCCAGCAGCCAGGGAGCTAACTATGGCTACACCTTC. Filled out from reference TRBV14 and TRBJ1-2, the complete variable domain reads EAGVTQFPSHSVIEKGQTVTLRCDPISGHDNLYWYRRVMGKEIKFLLHFVKESKQDESGMPNNRFLAERTGGTYSTLKVQPAELEDSGVYFCASSQGANYGYTFGSGTRLTVV.

The chain links TRBV5-4 to TRBJ2-3, with 9 bases lining up with TRBD2. Germline V lookup: CDR1 SGHNT, CDR2 YYREEE (reference sequence). The CDR3 length is 15 residues. The J segment lost 5 bases and the V segment lost 4 bases, leaving 8 bases of the junction unmatched. CDR3 bases: TGTGCCAGCAGCCTTAGCCTAGCGGGGCAAGATACGCAGTATTTT. Protein: CASSLSLAGQDTQYF. Combining the CDR3 with reference TRBV5-4 and TRBJ2-3 gives the whole variable domain ETGVTQSPTHLIKTRGQQVTLRCSSQSGHNTVSWYQQALGQGPQFIFQYYREEENGRGNFPPRFSGLQFPNYSSELNVNALELDDSALYLCASSLSLAGQDTQYFGPGTRLTVL.

V and J are TRBV10-3 and TRBJ2-6; 9 bases agree with TRBD1. Germline CDR1 reads ENHRY; CDR2 reads SYGVKD. The ends lost 7 bases at V and 0 bases at J; junction bases unmatched: 28. CDR3 length: 24 amino acids. The CDR3: CAIIGITGTGRASKPHSGANVLTF. CDR3 DNA: TGTGCCATCATTGGTATTACGGGGACAGGGCGTGCGAGCAAGCCACACTCTGGGGCCAACGTCCTGACTTTC.

The chain links TRBV5-4 to TRBJ1-1; a possible D gene is TRBD1 (5 bases). From germline, CDR1 is SGHNT and CDR2 YYREEE (reference sequence). This CDR3 contains 13 residues. V was shortened by 2 bases and J by 1 base, with 6 bases between the two germline ends. CDR3 residues: CASSFGQNTEAFF. CDR3 sequence (DNA): TGTGCCAGCAGCTTTGGACAGAACACTGAAGCTTTCTTT.

This clone was seen a few times. The gene calls are TRBV10-1 and TRBJ1-2, with D unclear. The V end lost 7 bases, the J end lost 0 bases, and 18 bases lay between the germline ends. This CDR3 has 16 amino acids. Per germline, CDR1 WNHNN and CDR2 SYGVQD (reference sequence). CDR3 coding DNA: TGCGCCAGCAACGCGGGGAGGGAGGAAGCTAACTATGGCTACACCTTC. Its translation: CASNAGREEANYGYTF.

The sample holds a few counts of this clone. Mismatch with germline at one junction end may stem from a read error. The J gene is TRBJ2-5, the V gene TRBV7-7; D is perhaps TRBD2 (6 bases). This CDR3 region has 14 residues. Germline loops: CDR1 SSHAT, CDR2 FNYEAQ (reference sequence). The CDR3 DNA sequence: TGTGCTAGCAGCCACGGAGGGTACCAAGAGACCCAGTACTTC. As protein: CASSHGGYQETQYF.

The genes are TRBV5-6 and TRBJ1-2, with TRBD1 as a possible D gene (6 bases). Germline V gene data show CDR1 as SGHDT and CDR2 as YYEEEE. The CDR3 contains 14 residues. V shed 4 bases and J shed 0 bases, with 10 bases lying between them. CDR3 protein: CASSQGMSNYGYTF. CDR3 sequence (DNA): TGTGCCAGCAGCCAGGGGATGTCTAACTATGGCTACACCTTC.

The chain carries TRBV11-2 and TRBJ1-2; no clear D gene. Germline V gene lookup returns CDR1 SGHAT and CDR2 FQNNGV. This CDR3 region has 13 residues. Trimming took off 2 bases at V and 6 bases at J, with 10 bases between the two ends. The CDR3 bases are TGTGCCAGCAGCTTAAATACAGTGGATGGCTACACCTTC. It encodes CASSLNTVDGYTF.

For this clone: Other DNA sequences in this sample translate to the same CDR3. The chain employs TRBV15 and TRBJ2-7, with D uncertain. CDR3 length: 13 amino acids. Germline loops: CDR1 LNHNV, CDR2 YYDKDF (reference sequence). V was pared by 3 bases and J by 2 bases, with 8 bases between. In DNA, the CDR3 is TGTGCCACCAGCAGGGTCGACACCTACGAGCAGTACTTC. It yields the protein CATSRVDTYEQYF.

This rearrangement joins TRBV6-5 to TRBJ2-3, with 8 positions matching TRBD1. V lost 5 bases, J lost 2 bases, and 6 bases stayed unmatched. The germline V gene has CDR1 MNHEY and CDR2 SVGAGI. The CDR3 runs 15 residues. CDR3 amino acids: CASSRQGWDTDTQYF. CDR3 nucleotide sequence: TGTGCCAGCAGTCGACAGGGGTGGGACACAGATACGCAGTATTTT.